The 6 T cell receptor beta chains listed next were all sequenced from one sample in a study of blood T cell repertoires in COVID-19. Some clones are missing from TCRdb's copy, which holds only in-frame ones; the method was immunoSEQ multiplex PCR. The sample has just under 40,000 clones, 70% to 80% seen once. The sequencing sample was made of peripheral blood. These receptors all come from a man in his 70s with acute or convalescent COVID-19.

The J gene is TRBJ2-7, the V gene TRBV5-1; maybe TRBD2 (5 bases). The CDR3 totals 15 residues. The germline CDR1 and CDR2 sequences are SGHRS and YFSETQ. Trimming cost V 4 bases and J 5 bases, with 19 bases left between them. The CDR3 spells CASSAFRGPMDEQYF. In nucleotides, the CDR3 is TGCGCCAGCAGCGCCTTCCGGGGTCCCATGGACGAGCAGTACTTC.

Only one count was recorded for this clone. This rearrangement joins TRBV14 to TRBJ2-3; perhaps TRBD1 as D (7 bases). Germline V gene sequence: CDR1 SGHDN, CDR2 FVKESK. This CDR3 has 15 residues. The V end was cut by 6 bases, the J end by 4 bases, with 17 bases between. The DNA for the CDR3 is TGTGCCAGCAGTCGACTAGACGACAGGGCAGATACGCAGTATTTT. Encoded protein: CASSRLDDRADTQYF. The full variable domain, in which reference TRBV14 and TRBJ2-3 provide the parts outside the CDR3, is EAGVTQFPSHSVIEKGQTVTLRCDPISGHDNLYWYRRVMGKEIKFLLHFVKESKQDESGMPNNRFLAERTGGTYSTLKVQPAELEDSGVYFCASSRLDDRADTQYFGPGTRLTVL.

The chain is built from TRBV7-9 and TRBJ2-7; 8 bases map to TRBD2. CDR1 and CDR2 from the germline V gene are SEHNR and FQNEAQ (reference sequence). The CDR3 contains 17 residues. V lost 0 bases, J lost 0 bases, and 7 bases stayed unmatched. CDR3 in DNA: TGTGCCAGCAGCTTAGCAGGGCTAGCGGGTTTCTCCTACGAGCAGTACTTC. Its translation: CASSLAGLAGFSYEQYF.

CDR3 nucleotide sequence: TGTGCCAGCAGTTTATATCGGGTCAGGGGCGGTCAGCCCCAGCATTTT. Translation: CASSLYRVRGGQPQHF. The chain joins TRBV28 to TRBJ1-5, with D possibly being TRBD1 (6 bases). Germline V gives CDR1 MDHEN, CDR2 SYDVKM. The V gene lost 1 base and the J gene lost 6 bases, with 16 bases spanning the gap. The CDR3 runs to 16 residues.

This chain joins TRBV18 and TRBJ1-4; D may be TRBD1 (6 bases). This CDR3 comprises 15 residues. CDR1 is KGHSH, CDR2 LQKENI, per germline. Trimming left V 2 bases short and J 1 base short, with 8 bases between. Here the CDR3 DNA reads TGTGCCAGCTCACCAAGCAGGGGAACTAATGAAAAACTGTTTTTT. It translates to CASSPSRGTNEKLFF. Full variable domain (rest looked up from reference TRBV18 and TRBJ1-4): NAGVMQNPRHLVRRRGQEARLRCSPMKGHSHVYWYRQLPEEGLKFMVYLQKENIIDESGMPKERFSAEFPKEGPSILRIQQVVRGDSAAYFCASSPSRGTNEKLFFGSGTQLSVL.

The CDR3 sequence is CASSWGLAGEETQYF. CDR3 DNA sequence: TGCGCCAGCAGCTGGGGACTAGCGGGGGAAGAGACCCAGTACTTC. The rearrangement joins TRBV5-1 to TRBJ2-5, with 14 bases lining up with TRBD2. Germline assignment: CDR1 SGHRS and CDR2 YFSETQ. CDR3 size: 15 residues. The trim removed 3 bases at V and 3 bases at J, leaving 1 base unmatched.